The rows below give T cell receptor beta chains drawn from one sample of a study of cytomegalovirus exposure and HLA in healthy donors. Clones were sequenced by immunoSEQ multiplex PCR, and TCRdb holds only the in-frame ones, with some missing. The sample consists of about 81,000 clones, just over 75% of them appearing once. Sequencing was carried out using PBMCs. Receptors originate from a man aged 50-59 years in good health and CMV-seropositive. Both conserved end residues are part of each CDR3. A D gene is named only where the DNA matches it firmly. Clone size is not always given. Where it is, it says once, few, many or a class for expanded clones.

d_call clone_size j_call v_call cdr3_length cdr3_nt cdr3_aa
TRBD2 once TRBJ2-4 TRBV19 19 TGTGCCAGTAGCCCGGGACTAGCGGGAGGGCCGTTAGCCAAAAACATTCAGTACTTC CASSPGLAGGPLAKNIQYF
TRBD1 . TRBJ2-7 TRBV27 15 TGTGCCAGCAGTGAACAGGGGTTCACGGCCTACGAGCAGTACTTC CASSEQGFTAYEQYF
TRBD2 . TRBJ2-1 TRBV7-3 15 TGTGCCAGCAGCTTAGAATCTAGCGGGAGGACTGAGCAGTTCTTC CASSLESSGRTEQFF
TRBD1 . TRBJ1-1 TRBV30 13 TGTGCCTGGGACAGGGCACGGAACACTGAAGCTTTCTTT CAWDRARNTEAFF
. once TRBJ2-7 TRBV27 16 TGTGCCAGCAGCCCTACTCCGGGACTCCTTATATACGAGCAGTACTTC CASSPTPGLLIYEQYF
. . TRBJ1-3 TRBV6-5 14 TGTGCCAGCAGTCCCCACTCGAGGGGAAACACCATATATTTT CASSPHSRGNTIYF
TRBD1 . TRBJ2-6 TRBV7-3 17 TGTGCCAGCAGCTTGGGACAGGGGGTGTCTGGGGCCAACGGCCTGACTTTC CASSLGQGVSGANGLTF
. . TRBJ2-7 TRBV6-5 12 TGTGCCAGCAGTTACTCCTTCTACGAGCAGTACTTC CASSYSFYEQYF
. . TRBJ1-1 TRBV10-2 13 TGCGCCAGTCAACAGGCGGTGAACACTGAAGCTTTCTTT CASQQAVNTEAFF
TRBD1 . TRBJ2-6 TRBV30 15 TGTGCCTGGAGTCGACAGGGAACCGGGGCCAACGTCCTGACTTTC CAWSRQGTGANVLTF
. . TRBJ2-2 TRBV6-4 12 TGTGCCAGCAGTGACTCCGTCGGGGAGCTGTTTTTT CASSDSVGELFF
TRBD2 . TRBJ2-1 TRBV6-4 18 TGTGCCGCTCAGTCGGGACTAGCGGGAGTCCGGGTGTACAATGAGCAGTTCTTC CAAQSGLAGVRVYNEQFF
TRBD2 . TRBJ2-2 TRBV7-2 15 TGTGCCAGCAGCACCCGACTAGCAGGGACCGGGGAGCTGTTTTTT CASSTRLAGTGELFF
. few TRBJ1-1 TRBV7-2 15 TGTGCCAGCAGCTCGCAGGGCTATATGAACACTGAAGCTTTCTTT CASSSQGYMNTEAFF
. . TRBJ1-6 TRBV27 16 TGTGCCAGCAGTCCCTGGTCCGCTCCTAATAATTCACCCCTCCACTTT CASSPWSAPNNSPLHF
. . TRBJ2-3 TRBV9 17 TGTGCCAGCAGCTCCGCAGGCGGGATTAGCACCACAGATACGCAGTATTTT CASSSAGGISTTDTQYF
. . TRBJ1-2 TRBV9 14 TGTGCCAGCAGCGTAGAGGGGACAAGCAGTGGCTACACCTTC CASSVEGTSSGYTF
. . TRBJ1-2 TRBV7-8 15 TGTGCCAGCAGCTTAGAAGGTCAGGCAAACTATGGCTACACCTTC CASSLEGQANYGYTF
. few TRBJ1-1 TRBV30 14 TGTGCCTGGAGTGAAAACAGGGACACGGCGGAAGCTTTCTTT CAWSENRDTAEAFF
TRBD1 . TRBJ2-1 TRBV27 15 TGTGCCAGCCGTATCGGGACAGGGGCCTACAATGAGCAGTTCTTC CASRIGTGAYNEQFF
. . TRBJ2-2 TRBV10-3 15 TGTGCCATCAGTGAGCCCTCTCTAGCGACCGGGGAGCTGTTTTTT CAISEPSLATGELFF
TRBD1 . TRBJ2-2 TRBV11-3 16 TGTGCCAGCAGCCCGACAGGGCGCCCGAACACCGGGGAGCTGTTTTTT CASSPTGRPNTGELFF
TRBD1 . TRBJ1-1 TRBV11-3 14 TGTGCCAGCAGCCGCCGGGACAGGGTCCCTGAAGCTTTCTTT CASSRRDRVPEAFF
. . TRBJ2-6 TRBV6-5 15 TGTGCCAGCAGTTACTTCGGCTCTGGGGCCAACGGCCTGACTTTC CASSYFGSGANGLTF
. once TRBJ2-5 TRBV15 13 TGTGCCACCAGCAGAGACAGCCAAGAGACCCAGTACTTC CATSRDSQETQYF
TRBD1 few TRBJ2-5 TRBV9 13 TGTGCCAGCAGCCCAGGGGGTGGGGAGACCCAGTACTTC CASSPGGGETQYF
. . TRBJ2-7 TRBV11-2 17 TGTGCCAGCAGCTTAACATGGGGGCCGGACAGCTCCTACGAGCAGTACTTC CASSLTWGPDSSYEQYF
TRBD1 . TRBJ2-2 TRBV6-4 18 TGTGCCAGCAGTCGACAGGGGCAGGAAGGGGTTGGAGCCGGGGAGCTGTTTTTT CASSRQGQEGVGAGELFF
TRBD1 . TRBJ2-7 TRBV30 15 TGTGCCTGGAGTGTACCCGGGACAGCAGCCTACGAGCAGTACTTC CAWSVPGTAAYEQYF
TRBD1 . TRBJ2-5 TRBV7-8 15 TGTGCCAGCAGCGAGGGACAGGGGGCGCGGGAGACCCAGTACTTC CASSEGQGARETQYF
. . TRBJ2-7 TRBV11-1 13 TGTGCCAGCAGCTTAGAAGCGGCCTACGAGCAGTACTTC CASSLEAAYEQYF
. . TRBJ2-7 TRBV6-6 12 TGTGCCAGCAGTTCCCTCTCCTACGAGCAGTACTTC CASSSLSYEQYF
TRBD1 . TRBJ2-1 TRBV6-5 12 TGTGCGAGCCAACAGGGGGAGCATGAGCAGTTCTTC CASQQGEHEQFF
TRBD2 . TRBJ2-1 TRBV2 14 TGTGCCAGCAGTCTTCAGCGGGAGGGCCATGAGCAGTTCTTC CASSLQREGHEQFF
TRBD1 . TRBJ2-3 TRBV25-1 15 TGTGCCAGCAGTACCGGGACAGCTAGCACAGATACGCAGTATTTT CASSTGTASTDTQYF
. . TRBJ2-1 TRBV11-2 14 TGTGCCAGCAGCTCCCAGACGGGGTACAATGAGCAGTTCTTC CASSSQTGYNEQFF
. . TRBJ2-7 TRBV2 16 TGTGCCAGCAGTCCCGGGACTTTCCTCAGGCCCGACGAGCAGTACTTC CASSPGTFLRPDEQYF
TRBD2 . TRBJ2-3 TRBV19 17 TGTGCCAGTATTTCTAGGGGAGGGATGGGATCCGCAGATACGCAGTATTTT CASISRGGMGSADTQYF
TRBD2 once TRBJ2-7 TRBV7-2 17 TGTGCCAGCAGCTCGCCGGGACTAGCGGGAAAGGGCTACGAGCAGTACTTC CASSSPGLAGKGYEQYF
TRBD2 . TRBJ2-1 TRBV27 14 TGTGCCAGCAGGCCGGGAGGCCAGTACAATGAGCAGTTCTTC CASRPGGQYNEQFF
TRBD2 . TRBJ2-3 TRBV5-1 17 TGCGCCAGCAGCACCGGACTAGCGGGAGGGGTCACAGATACGCAGTATTTT CASSTGLAGGVTDTQYF
. . TRBJ2-1 TRBV6-6 11 TGTGCCAGCCGTGCGCGGAGTGAGCAGTTCTTC CASRARSEQFF
TRBD1 . TRBJ2-5 TRBV18 15 TGTGCCAGCTCACCACAATGGACAGGACAAGAGACCCAGTACTTC CASSPQWTGQETQYF
. . TRBJ2-1 TRBV5-8 16 TGTGCCAGCAGCAGCTTCGGGACTTACTCCTACAATGAGCAGTTCTTC CASSSFGTYSYNEQFF
. . TRBJ1-5 TRBV30 10 TGTGCCTGGCGTAATCAGCCCCAGCATTTT CAWRNQPQHF
TRBD2 . TRBJ2-3 TRBV4-3 15 TGCGCCAGCAGCCTACTAGCGGGAGGAACAGATACGCAGTATTTT CASSLLAGGTDTQYF
TRBD1 . TRBJ1-2 TRBV6-5 15 TGTGCCAGCAGTTGGGACAGCCTAGCTAACTATGGCTACACCTTC CASSWDSLANYGYTF